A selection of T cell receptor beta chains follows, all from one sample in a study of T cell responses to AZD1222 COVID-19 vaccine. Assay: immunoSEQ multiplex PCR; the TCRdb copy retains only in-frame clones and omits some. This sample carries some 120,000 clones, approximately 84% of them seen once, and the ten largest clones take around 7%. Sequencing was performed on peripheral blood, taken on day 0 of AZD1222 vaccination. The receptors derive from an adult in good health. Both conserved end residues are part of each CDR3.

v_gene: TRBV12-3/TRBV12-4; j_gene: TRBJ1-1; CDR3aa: CASTRVGSEAFF
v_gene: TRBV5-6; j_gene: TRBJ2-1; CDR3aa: CASSRLAGGPISDEQFF
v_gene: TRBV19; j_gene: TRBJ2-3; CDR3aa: CASSIFWGADTQYF
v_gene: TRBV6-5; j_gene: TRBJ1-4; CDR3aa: CASSYNGGLNEKLFF
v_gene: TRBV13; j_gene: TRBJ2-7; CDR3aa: CASSPRDSFYEQYF
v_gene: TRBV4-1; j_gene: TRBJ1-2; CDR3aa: CASSPRQDAANYGYTF
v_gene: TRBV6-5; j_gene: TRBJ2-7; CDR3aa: CASSTTGSTEQYF
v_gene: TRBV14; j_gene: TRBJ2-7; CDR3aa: CASSPQPPGQGSYEQYF
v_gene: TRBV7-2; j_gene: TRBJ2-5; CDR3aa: CASSFGIRETQYF
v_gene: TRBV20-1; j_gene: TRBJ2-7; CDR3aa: CSASWSSGTYEQYF
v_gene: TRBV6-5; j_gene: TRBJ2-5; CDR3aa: CASTWGSRGTETQYF
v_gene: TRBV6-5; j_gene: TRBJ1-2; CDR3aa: CASSYQGPYGYTF
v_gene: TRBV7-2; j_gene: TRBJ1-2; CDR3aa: CASSLAVLKVDDGYTF
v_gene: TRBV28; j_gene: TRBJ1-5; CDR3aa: CATLQNQPQHF
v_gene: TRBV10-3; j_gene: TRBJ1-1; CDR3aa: CATMTGVNTEAFF
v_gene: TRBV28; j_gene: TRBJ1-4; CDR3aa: CASRQGADEKLFF
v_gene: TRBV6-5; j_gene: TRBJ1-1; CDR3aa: CASSYSTGLNTEAFF
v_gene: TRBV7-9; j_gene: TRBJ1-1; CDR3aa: CASSLVVGADTEAFF
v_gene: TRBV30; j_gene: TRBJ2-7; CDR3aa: CAWSAGTKGEQYF
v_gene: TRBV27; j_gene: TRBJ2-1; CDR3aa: CASSPTPAFTNEQFF
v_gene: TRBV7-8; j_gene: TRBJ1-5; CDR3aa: CASSPRFSNQPQHF
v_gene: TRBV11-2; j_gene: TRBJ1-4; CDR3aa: CASSPRQYEKLFF
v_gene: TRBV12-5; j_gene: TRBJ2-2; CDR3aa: CASGLVRAPTWTGELFF
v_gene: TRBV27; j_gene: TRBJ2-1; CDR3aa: CATSGTNSYNEQFF
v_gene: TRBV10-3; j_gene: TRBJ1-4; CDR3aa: CAIKAGATNEKLFF
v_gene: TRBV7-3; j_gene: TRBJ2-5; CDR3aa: CASSPGTAHQETQYF
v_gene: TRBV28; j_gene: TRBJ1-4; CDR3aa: CASSTQGQGAGGNEKLFF
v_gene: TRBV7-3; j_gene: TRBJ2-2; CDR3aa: CASSLRVDAGELFF
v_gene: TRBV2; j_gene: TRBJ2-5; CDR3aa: CASSLNRGAQETQYF
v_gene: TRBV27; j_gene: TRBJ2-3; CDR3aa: CASRTALAGGVTDTQYF
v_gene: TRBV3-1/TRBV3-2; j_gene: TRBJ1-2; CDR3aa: CASSQDTRGDYGYTF
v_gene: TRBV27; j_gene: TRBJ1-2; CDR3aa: CASSTGQGIYGYTF
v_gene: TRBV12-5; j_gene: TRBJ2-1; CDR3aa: CASGLLAGREQFF
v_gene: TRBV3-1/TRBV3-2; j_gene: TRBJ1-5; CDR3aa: CASSQTDQPQHF
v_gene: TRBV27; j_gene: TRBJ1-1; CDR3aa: CASSRQGAVGTEAFF
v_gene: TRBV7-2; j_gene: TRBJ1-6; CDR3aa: CASSPPGTGSSPLHF
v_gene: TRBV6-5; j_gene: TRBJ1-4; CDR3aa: CASSLQGKLVEKLFF
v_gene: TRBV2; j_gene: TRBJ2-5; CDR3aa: CASSDAGVILDQETQYF
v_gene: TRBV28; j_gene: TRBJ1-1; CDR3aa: CASSLPVGPKGFTEAFF
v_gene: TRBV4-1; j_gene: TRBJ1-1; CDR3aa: CASSTPLNTEAFF
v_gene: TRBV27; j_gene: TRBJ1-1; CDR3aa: CASSFRENTEAFF
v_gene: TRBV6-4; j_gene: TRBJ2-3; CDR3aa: CASSDGTGGTDTQYF
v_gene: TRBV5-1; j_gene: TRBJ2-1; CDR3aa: CASRSDSGEQFF
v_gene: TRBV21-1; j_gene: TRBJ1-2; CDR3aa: CASSKGASRDICYGYTF
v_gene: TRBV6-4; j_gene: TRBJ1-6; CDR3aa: CASRPGPDNSPLHF